In its sample, the clone carrying this TCR beta chain ranks as medium-sized. Investigators excluded patients with uncontrolled infection, other autoimmune disease, pregnancy or lactation. The diagnoses drew upon clinical symptoms, serum thyroxine and TRAb, thyroid ultrasound and orbital computed tomography. The source of the sample is a study of T cells in Graves' hyperthyroidism and ophthalmopathy. CDR3 length: 15 residues. The V gene's germline CDR1 is SNHLY and CDR2 FYNNEI. Trimming pared 4 bases from V and 1 base from J, leaving 13 bases between. Amplified TCR beta CDR3 regions came from RNA transcripts. HTBI primers were the set used in a first-round RT-PCR of the TCR CDR3. In TCRdb, the multiplex PCR reads were re-called with MiXCR into one record per CDR3 protein. In the table there are about 560,000 distinct CDR3 sequences, 16% of which are singletons.

This chain links TRBV2 with TRBJ1-1; D is ambiguous. The sequence came from a woman aged 18 to 35 with Graves' hyperthyroidism. The material sequenced was blood. As DNA, the CDR3 is TGTGCCAGCAGTGCCCTCCGGGGAGCGAACACTGAAGCTTTCTTT. This sequence encodes CASSALRGANTEAFF.